Presented here are 6 T cell receptor beta chains from one specimen sequenced in a study of CD8 T cell repertoires and HIV-1 epitope variants. Assay: immunoSEQ multiplex PCR; the TCRdb copy retains only in-frame clones and omits some. This table holds about 4,600 clones, approximately 70% found once. What these receptors recognize is not known. The specimen sequenced was cultured CD8+ T cells derived from PBMCs. Receptors originate from a male donor with HIV.

This chain connects TRBV10-2 to TRBJ1-6, with D hard to call. The germline gives CDR1 WSHSY, CDR2 SAAADI. V was pared by 2 bases and J by 10 bases, with 3 bases between. CDR3 size: 11 residues. The CDR3 protein is CASSEGSPLHF. CDR3 bases: TGCGCCAGCAGTGAGGGGTCACCCCTCCACTTT.

The CDR3 reads CASTTRQGATDTQYF. The CDR3 coding sequence is TGTGCCAGCACCACGCGACAGGGGGCGACGGATACGCAGTATTTT. The chain uses TRBV7-6 and TRBJ2-3, with TRBD1 matching 10 bases. Germline CDR1 and CDR2: SGHVS and FNYEAQ. The CDR3 contains 15 residues. The J segment lost 6 bases and the V segment lost 7 bases, leaving 10 bases of the junction unmatched. Full variable domain (remainder filled in from reference TRBV7-6 and TRBJ2-3): GAGVSQSPRYKVTKRGQDVALRCDPISGHVSLYWYRQALGQGPEFLTYFNYEAQQDKSGLPNDRFSAERPEGSISTLTIQRTEQRDSAMYRCASTTRQGATDTQYFGPGTRLTVL.

The genes are TRBV11-2 and TRBJ1-3; D gene uncertain. Germline assignment: CDR1 SGHAT and CDR2 FQNNGV. V lost 5 bases and J 3 bases, leaving 11 bases between the germline ends. The CDR3 length is 14 residues. The CDR3 sequence is CASSLAGVGNTIYF. The CDR3 bases are TGTGCCAGCAGCCTCGCAGGAGTTGGAAACACCATATATTTT. Full variable domain (missing parts from reference TRBV11-2 and TRBJ1-3): EAGVAQSPRYKIIEKRQSVAFWCNPISGHATLYWYQQILGQGPKLLIQFQNNGVVDDSQLPKDRFSAERLKGVDSTLKIQPAKLEDSAVYLCASSLAGVGNTIYFGEGSWLTVV.

The rearrangement uses TRBV5-8 and TRBJ1-5, with D perhaps matching TRBD1 (6 bases). Germline V CDR1 and CDR2: SGHTS, YDEGEE. CDR3 size: 20 residues. V lost 1 base to trimming and J lost 0 bases, with 23 bases between them. CDR3 residues: CASSLFGGAQSFYSNQPQHF. CDR3 coding DNA: TGTGCCAGCAGCTTGTTCGGGGGGGCCCAATCGTTTTATAGCAATCAGCCCCAGCATTTT.

This chain uses TRBV4-3 with TRBJ2-1; TRBD2 agrees at 8 bases. The V segment lost 3 bases and the J segment 5 bases; nucleotides outside the gene matches: 3. The CDR3 covers 14 residues. Germline values: CDR1 LGHNA, CDR2 YSLEER. The CDR3 loop is CASSQYSGDNEQFF. In DNA form, the CDR3 reads TGCGCCAGCAGCCAGTATAGCGGGGACAATGAGCAGTTCTTC.

The chain links TRBV4-1 to TRBJ2-7; D not resolved. This CDR3 is built from 15 residues. From germline, CDR1 is MGHRA and CDR2 YSYEKL. Trimming took 0 bases from V and 4 from J, leaving 13 bases between them. CDR3 in DNA: TGCGCCAGCAGCCAAGACCCCTTCTCGGCGTACGAGCAGTACTTC. This codes for CASSQDPFSAYEQYF.